These 18 T cell receptor beta chains originate from one sample sequenced in a study of beta chain features in type 1 diabetes. Study observations and caveats: All four CD4+ subsets of Type 1 diabetes patients contained TCRB CDR3s that were moderately but significantly shorter.

These receptors' antigens are unknown. The authors reverse transcribed all of the isolated RNA, so sequencing captured expressed TCRB transcripts. Only in-frame clones appear in the TCRdb table, and some are missing; sequencing was by immunoSEQ multiplex PCR. The repertoire has about 150,000 clones, about a tenth of them found once; the top ten carry 0.45% to 0.5%. The material sequenced was central memory CD4+ T cells from blood. These receptors originate from a young man with type 1 diabetes.

This chain joins TRBV6-6 and TRBJ2-7, with TRBD1 identical over 9 bases. Germline CDR1 MNHNY, CDR2 SVGAGI (reference sequence). The CDR3 totals 14 residues. J gave up 2 bases and V 4 bases, and 3 bases lay outside the gene matches. The DNA of the CDR3 is TGTGCCAGCAGTTCGACAGGGGGAACCTACGAGCAGTACTTC. Translating it yields CASSSTGGTYEQYF.

CDR3 in DNA: TGTGCCAGCGAGCCAGGCGGGAACTACAATGAGCAGTTCTTC. This codes for CASEPGGNYNEQFF. The chain couples TRBV6-5 to TRBJ2-1, with D perhaps TRBD2 (6 bases). The CDR3 length is 14 residues. V shed 8 bases and J shed 3 bases, with 14 bases lying between them. Germline V gene data show CDR1 as MNHEY and CDR2 as SVGAGI.

The V and J genes are TRBV5-1 and TRBJ2-1, with D uncertain. From germline, CDR1 is SGHRS and CDR2 YFSETQ. Trimming removed 1 base at V and 4 bases at J, with 6 bases between. The CDR3 is 13 amino acids. CDR3 protein: CASSLPEYNEQFF. The CDR3 nucleotides are TGCGCCAGCAGCTTGCCCGAGTACAATGAGCAGTTCTTC.

The CDR3 sequence is CASKTKSDTQYF. DNA for the CDR3: TGTGCCAGCAAAACTAAGTCAGATACGCAGTATTTT. J is TRBJ2-3 and V is TRBV6-5; D gene ambiguous. This CDR3 region has 12 residues. Looked up from germline, CDR1 is MNHEY and CDR2 is SVGAGI. Deletions cut 7 bases from V and 4 bases from J, with 9 bases between.

The chain joins TRBV7-2 to TRBJ2-5; 8 bases fit TRBD2. Trimming took 5 bases from V and 5 from J; bases not matched to a gene: 13. The length of the CDR3 is 16 residues. Germline V gene data show CDR1 as SGHTA and CDR2 as FQGNSA. CDR3 nucleotide sequence: TGTGCCAGCAGCCTGACTAGCGCCTCGAGGTGGGAGACCCAGTACTTC. This translates into CASSLTSASRWETQYF.

The chain carries TRBV4-2 and TRBJ2-7; TRBD2 aligns across 13 bases. Germline assignment: CDR1 LGHNA and CDR2 YNFKEQ. This CDR3 is 16 amino acids long. V shed 1 base, J shed 6 bases, and the junction held 6 bases outside the gene matches. This CDR3 is CASSQGTSGSFSEQYF. The CDR3 nucleotides are TGTGCCAGCAGCCAAGGGACTAGCGGGAGTTTCTCCGAGCAGTACTTC.

This clone came up a few times. At the DNA level, this CDR3 is encoded by other sequences in the same sample as well. The chain is built from TRBV9 and TRBJ2-7, with TRBD2 identical over 9 bases. CDR3 length equals 16 residues. The germline V gene has CDR1 SGDLS and CDR2 YYNGEE. With V trimmed by 0 bases and J by 1 base, 5 bases remained unmatched. The CDR3 nucleotides read TGTGCCAGCAGCGTAGCAGCTAGCGGGGTATCCTACGAGCAGTACTTC. Encoded protein: CASSVAASGVSYEQYF.

The chain employs TRBV7-3 and TRBJ1-1, with a weak D call TRBD1 (6 bases). The germline CDR1 and CDR2 sequences are SGHTA and FQGTGA. This CDR3 is 13 amino acids long. V lost 5 bases to trimming and J lost 3 bases, with 10 bases between them. CDR3 loop: CASSQQGDTEAFF. CDR3 in DNA: TGTGCCAGCAGCCAACAGGGAGACACTGAAGCTTTCTTT.

The chain links TRBV7-3 to TRBJ2-7; no clear D. The CDR3 runs 15 residues. Germline CDR1 reads SGHTA; CDR2 reads FQGTGA. V was shortened by 5 bases and J by 0 bases, with 14 bases between the two germline ends. CDR3 nucleotide sequence: TGTGCCAGCAGCCCAAACGTCGGCGGCTCCTACGAGCAGTACTTC. Its protein is CASSPNVGGSYEQYF.

This clone was observed a few times. The J gene is TRBJ1-2, the V gene TRBV19; weak D call: TRBD1 (6 bases). Deletions cut 7 bases from V and 1 base from J, with 13 bases between. There are 14 residues in the CDR3. Per germline, CDR1 LNHDA and CDR2 SQIVND (reference sequence). CDR3 sequence (DNA): TGTGCCAGTAAAAGGACAGATAGTAACTATGGCTACACCTTC. It translates to CASKRTDSNYGYTF.

The chain combines TRBV29-1 with TRBJ2-7; D might be TRBD1 (5 bases). The CDR3 has 17 amino acids. V shed 4 bases and J shed 0 bases, with 22 bases lying between them. Germline assignment: CDR1 SQVTM and CDR2 ANQGSEA. Here the CDR3 reads CSVVTAKKSSISYEQYF. The DNA of the CDR3 is TGCAGCGTTGTGACAGCCAAGAAATCTTCGATCTCCTACGAGCAGTACTTC.

This clone was observed a handful of times. The chain couples TRBV2 to TRBJ2-7; D is perhaps TRBD2 (5 bases). Germline lookup yields CDR1 SNHLY and CDR2 FYNNEI. With 4 bases removed from V and 7 bases from J, the gap between germline ends came to 17 bases. There are 14 residues in the CDR3. The CDR3, as DNA: TGTGCCAGCAGTGTAGCACCACCTGCGGGTGAGCAGTACTTC. Residues: CASSVAPPAGEQYF.

In its sample, this clone was seen a few times. This chain connects TRBV29-1 to TRBJ2-5, with a tentative D call TRBD2 (6 bases). The end of the DNA is better explained by TRBJ2-7, so the J call may be wrong. Germline CDR1 SQVTM, CDR2 ANQGSEA. The CDR3 consists of 12 residues. Here the CDR3 DNA reads TGCAGCGTGGGGGGTCGAGGGTACGAGCAGTACTTC. This codes for CSVGGRGYEQYF.

This clone was counted a few times. The chain couples TRBV5-1 to TRBJ2-7; 7 positions agree with TRBD1. Germline trimming cut 2 bases from V and 2 bases from J; bases unmatched to any gene: 4. Per germline, CDR1 SGHRS and CDR2 YFSETQ. This CDR3 has 14 amino acids. The CDR3 sequence is CASSFQGDTYEQYF. The CDR3 DNA reads TGCGCCAGCAGCTTCCAGGGGGACACCTACGAGCAGTACTTC.

The DNA of the CDR3 is TGTGCCAGCAGTAGGTGGGCTAGCGCTCAAGAGACCCAGTACTTC. Translated: CASSRWASAQETQYF. This rearrangement joins TRBV28 to TRBJ2-5; weak D call: TRBD2 (6 bases). The V and J ends lost 5 bases and 2 bases respectively, with 15 bases between them. Germline V gene data show CDR1 as MDHEN and CDR2 as SYDVKM. The CDR3 spans 15 residues.

This chain uses TRBV5-1 with TRBJ2-7, with 11 bases aligning to TRBD1. The CDR3 is made up of 14 amino acids. Germline values: CDR1 SGHRS, CDR2 YFSETQ. V gave up 4 bases and J gave up 6 bases; unmatched junction bases: 6. The CDR3 is CASSAGQGASEQYF. The CDR3 region has the DNA TGCGCCAGCAGCGCCGGACAGGGGGCGTCCGAGCAGTACTTC.

This clone was recorded a few times. The chain employs TRBV5-1 and TRBJ1-1; D not resolved. Germline V gene sequence: CDR1 SGHRS, CDR2 YFSETQ. V shed 3 bases and J shed 0 bases, with 6 bases lying between them. The length of the CDR3 is 13 residues. The CDR3 nucleotides are TGCGCCAGCAGCTCCGGGATGAACACTGAAGCTTTCTTT. This translates into CASSSGMNTEAFF.

This clone showed up just a few times. This chain connects TRBV4-3 to TRBJ1-1; TRBD1 matches 7 bases. J lost 2 bases, V lost 2 bases, and 5 bases had no gene match. Germline V gene lookup returns CDR1 LGHNA and CDR2 YSLEER. There are 15 residues in the CDR3. The CDR3 here is CASSQIDRDNTEAFF. CDR3 DNA: TGCGCCAGCAGCCAAATAGACAGGGATAACACTGAAGCTTTCTTT.